Below, 28 T cell receptor beta chains from the same sample are listed, as sequenced in a study of cytomegalovirus exposure and HLA in healthy donors (dated by TCRdb to about 2017). Receptors were amplified or captured by the immunoSEQ multiplex PCR assay. A mixture of 60 forward primers for TCR Vbeta segments and 13 reverse primers for TCR Jbeta segments was used in the multiplex PCR. The immuneACCESS repertoire file appears here via TCRdb, limited to in-frame rearrangements. These files lack a portion of the clones; in checked studies, under half of the deficit traces to unresolved V genes, and the cause of the others is not known. The sample profile shows 200,000 to 250,000 clones; 80% to 90% of them were found once. The biggest ten clones account for roughly 1% of the sample. Material for sequencing was PBMCs. The receptors were sampled from a woman aged 18-35 years in good health and CMV-seronegative.

This chain links TRBV5-4 with TRBJ1-6, with 7 bases aligning to TRBD1. The CDR3 runs to 17 residues. V lost 4 bases and J lost 9; bases outside the gene matches: 16. The germline V gene has CDR1 SGHNT and CDR2 YYREEE (reference sequence). The CDR3 spells CASSRPGQNKNGSPLHF. CDR3 DNA: TGTGCCAGCAGCCGACCGGGACAGAATAAGAATGGTTCACCCCTCCACTTT.

The chain recombines TRBV5-1 with TRBJ1-6, with D possibly TRBD1 on 5 matching bases. The CDR3 covers 15 residues. Germline values: CDR1 SGHRS, CDR2 YFSETQ. The V end lost 3 bases, the J end lost 8 bases, and 15 bases lay between the germline ends. Here the CDR3 DNA reads TGCGCCAGCAGCTCGACAGATACTCGACATTCACCCCTCCACTTT. Protein sequence: CASSSTDTRHSPLHF.

V gene TRBV6-6 combines with J gene TRBJ2-5, with TRBD1 matching over 9 bases. This CDR3 comprises 16 residues. Germline V lookup: CDR1 MNHNY, CDR2 SVGAGI (reference sequence). The ends lost 2 bases at V and 4 bases at J; junction bases unmatched: 8. In nucleotides, the CDR3 is TGTGCCAGCAGTTACCCGGGACAGGGATCGGCAGAGACCCAGTACTTC. Its protein product is CASSYPGQGSAETQYF.

The gene calls are TRBV13 and TRBJ2-3, with 15 bases matching TRBD2. Trimming at V came to 3 bases and at J to 2 bases, leaving 18 bases not matched to a gene. This CDR3 is built from 22 residues. CDR1 and CDR2 from the germline V gene are PRHDT and FYEKMQ (reference sequence). CDR3 sequence: CASSFSQNPGLAGGGDTDTQYF. CDR3 nucleotides: TGTGCCAGCAGCTTCTCCCAAAACCCGGGACTAGCGGGGGGCGGGGACACAGATACGCAGTATTTT.

This chain links TRBV27 with TRBJ1-1; TRBD1 agrees at 8 bases. The CDR3 covers 15 residues. V dropped 5 bases and J dropped 4; count of bases not matched to a gene: 9. Germline-derived CDR1 and CDR2 are MNHEY and SMNVEV (reference sequence). The DNA for the CDR3 is TGTGCCAGCAGTCACTACCGACAGGGGCCCACTGAAGCTTTCTTT. It translates to CASSHYRQGPTEAFF.

In DNA form, the CDR3 reads TGTGCCAGCAGCTTAGAGCGGGGGTACAATGAGCAGTTCTTC. Protein sequence: CASSLERGYNEQFF. The rearrangement links TRBV11-2 to TRBJ2-1; TRBD2 agrees at 7 bases. V lost 0 bases to trimming and J lost 4 bases; unmatched junction nucleotides: 0. Germline loops: CDR1 SGHAT, CDR2 FQNNGV. CDR3 length: 14 residues.

J is TRBJ2-7 and V is TRBV5-1; 11 positions agree with TRBD2. This CDR3 has 17 residues. The trim removed 0 bases at V and 2 bases at J, leaving 7 bases unmatched. Germline CDR1 is SGHRS and CDR2 is YFSETQ. CDR3 bases: TGCGCCAGCAGCTTGGGTGGTAGCGGGGGGGCGACCTACGAGCAGTACTTC. Its protein is CASSLGGSGGATYEQYF.

This clone was counted a few times. V and J are TRBV19 and TRBJ1-4, with D possibly being TRBD1 (6 bases). The CDR3 length is 16 residues. V was cut by 6 bases and J by 3 bases, with 17 bases left in between. CDR1 LNHDA and CDR2 SQIVND come from the germline V gene (reference sequence). CDR3 DNA sequence: TGTGCCAGTAGCCAGCCCCCAGGGGATCCTAATGAAAAACTGTTTTTT. Translation gives CASSQPPGDPNEKLFF.

The gene calls are TRBV11-2 and TRBJ2-3; possible D gene TRBD2, 5 bases. Germline V gene lookup returns CDR1 SGHAT and CDR2 FQNNGV. The CDR3 has 15 amino acids. With 2 bases removed from V and 0 bases from J, the gap between germline ends came to 9 bases. The CDR3 sequence: CASSLTGSSTDTQYF. The CDR3 region has the DNA TGTGCCAGCAGCTTAACGGGATCTAGCACAGATACGCAGTATTTT.

The chain couples TRBV5-1 to TRBJ1-2; no definite D call. Per the germline V gene, CDR1 is SGHRS and CDR2 is YFSETQ. The CDR3 has 12 amino acids. Trimming shortened V by 2 bases and J by 5 bases, and 7 bases separated the two germline ends. The CDR3 bases are TGCGCCAGCAGCTTAGAGGGTTATGGCTACACCTTC. Translation gives CASSLEGYGYTF.

The chain has TRBV19 and TRBJ2-7; the match to TRBD2 covers 9 bases. V lost 7 bases, J lost 5 bases, and 9 bases stayed unmatched. CDR1 is LNHDA and CDR2 is SQIVND in the germline V gene (reference sequence). The CDR3 is 14 residues long. The chain's CDR3 is CASMGWRGGNEQYF. The CDR3 nucleotides read TGTGCCAGTATGGGATGGCGGGGGGGCAACGAGCAGTACTTC.

The chain couples TRBV14 to TRBJ2-7; the match to TRBD2 covers 8 bases. Losses at the gene ends were 4 bases for V and 4 bases for J; bases not matched to a gene: 3. The CDR3 has 13 residues. The V gene's germline CDR1 is SGHDN and CDR2 FVKESK. The CDR3 bases are TGTGCCAGCAGCCGGACTAGCTGGTACGAGCAGTACTTC. Its translation: CASSRTSWYEQYF.

This clone was seen a handful of times. The same CDR3 arises from other DNA sequences in this sample as well. The chain carries TRBV19 and TRBJ1-5, with a tentative D call TRBD1 (5 bases). Germline-derived CDR1 and CDR2 are LNHDA and SQIVND (reference sequence). Between the trimmed V and J ends, which lost 3 bases and 0 bases, there was a span of 6 bases. This CDR3 contains 14 residues. CDR3 nucleotide sequence: TGTGCCAGTAGTATCAGGGATAGCAATCAGCCCCAGCATTTT. This translates into CASSIRDSNQPQHF.

The J gene is TRBJ1-2, the V gene TRBV29-1; 8 positions match TRBD1. Germline V gives CDR1 SQVTM, CDR2 ANQGSEA. The CDR3 runs to 10 residues. Trimming cost V 4 bases and J 8 bases; bases outside gene matches: 0. The CDR3 region is CSVGDRGYTF. The DNA of the CDR3 is TGCAGCGTTGGGGACAGGGGCTACACCTTC.

The chain combines TRBV9 with TRBJ2-1; the match to TRBD2 covers 8 bases. The CDR3 totals 16 residues. Germline V lookup: CDR1 SGDLS, CDR2 YYNGEE. The trim removed 5 bases at V and 0 bases at J, leaving 7 bases unmatched. The CDR3 here is CASSLTSGSSYNEQFF. CDR3 nucleotides: TGTGCCAGCAGTCTCACTAGCGGTAGCTCCTACAATGAGCAGTTCTTC.

This clone turned up a few times. The chain combines TRBV18 with TRBJ1-6; unclear D gene. The germline V gene encodes CDR1 KGHSH and CDR2 LQKENI. This CDR3 has 13 residues. V dropped 3 bases and J dropped 5 bases, with 5 bases sitting between them. The CDR3 coding sequence is TGTGCCAGCTCACCCAGTAATAATTCACCCCTCCACTTT. Protein sequence: CASSPSNNSPLHF.

The chain combines TRBV6-1 with TRBJ2-1; 9 bases match TRBD1. Germline CDR1 is MNHNS and CDR2 is SASEGT. There are 14 residues in the CDR3. V was pared by 7 bases and J by 4 bases, with 5 bases of the junction left unmatched. The CDR3 here is CASNQGQGYNEQFF. CDR3 bases: TGTGCCAGCAACCAGGGACAGGGATACAATGAGCAGTTCTTC.

As for this clone: At one end, the junction sequence differs from germline, possibly due to a read error. The chain recombines TRBV7-9 with TRBJ1-2, with 10 bases fitting TRBD1. CDR1 and CDR2 from the germline V gene are SEHNR and FQNEAQ (reference sequence). The CDR3 extends over 16 amino acids. Here the CDR3 DNA reads TGTTCCAGCAGCTTCGTAGGGGGGACAGGGGACTATGGCTACACCTTC. This codes for CSSSFVGGTGDYGYTF.

CDR3 sequence: CASSPQGFTYEQYF. CDR3 in DNA: TGTGCCAGCAGCCCTCAGGGGTTCACCTACGAGCAGTACTTC. The rearrangement joins TRBV2 to TRBJ2-7; maybe TRBD1 (6 bases). The CDR3 runs to 14 residues. Germline V gene sequence: CDR1 SNHLY, CDR2 FYNNEI. Trimming pared 6 bases from V and 2 bases from J, leaving 14 bases between.

V is TRBV5-4 and J is TRBJ2-3, with 13 nucleotides matching TRBD2. V was pared by 2 bases and J by 4 bases, with 4 bases of the junction left unmatched. CDR1 SGHNT and CDR2 YYREEE come from the germline V gene (reference sequence). The CDR3 sequence is 16 residues long. DNA of the CDR3: TGTGCCAGCAGCTTTGGACTAGCGGGAGAGTCAGATACGCAGTATTTT. Amino acids: CASSFGLAGESDTQYF. Variable domain in full (rest from reference TRBV5-4 and TRBJ2-3): ETGVTQSPTHLIKTRGQQVTLRCSSQSGHNTVSWYQQALGQGPQFIFQYYREEENGRGNFPPRFSGLQFPNYSSELNVNALELDDSALYLCASSFGLAGESDTQYFGPGTRLTVL.

The V call is TRBV6-5, the J call TRBJ1-4; 7 nucleotides align to TRBD1. Germline CDR1 and CDR2: MNHEY and SVGAGI. This CDR3 is 13 amino acids long. The J segment lost 7 bases and the V segment lost 5 bases, leaving 4 bases of the junction unmatched. The CDR3 sequence: CASSRQGGEKLFF. CDR3 DNA: TGTGCCAGCAGTAGACAGGGAGGTGAAAAACTGTTTTTT.

The genes are TRBV9 and TRBJ1-4, with 9 bases aligning to TRBD1. CDR3 size: 14 residues. Unmatched junction bases numbered 4, after V lost 3 bases and J lost 7 bases. Germline CDR1 is SGDLS and CDR2 is YYNGEE. CDR3 nucleotides: TGTGCCAGCAGCGACGGGACAGGGCTTGAAAAACTGTTTTTT. Amino acids: CASSDGTGLEKLFF.

The DNA for the CDR3 is TGTGCTACGCGGCTAGCTGGGGATACGCAGTATTTT. The encoded protein is CATRLAGDTQYF. The chain uses TRBV19 and TRBJ2-3; D may be TRBD2 (5 bases). The germline V gene has CDR1 LNHDA and CDR2 SQIVND (reference sequence). The length of the CDR3 is 12 residues.

The chain links TRBV6-1 to TRBJ1-4, with D perhaps matching TRBD1 (6 bases). Trimming left V 8 bases short and J 3 bases short, with 13 bases between. CDR3 length equals 14 residues. Germline CDR1 reads MNHNS; CDR2 reads SASEGT. Here the CDR3 reads CASESGASNEKLFF. CDR3 coding DNA: TGTGCCAGCGAATCAGGGGCCTCTAATGAAAAACTGTTTTTT.

This clone was counted a single time. The V and J genes are TRBV27 and TRBJ1-6; the D gene is possibly TRBD1 (5 bases). The CDR3 loop spans 15 amino acids. CDR1 is MNHEY and CDR2 is SMNVEV in the germline V gene (reference sequence). Deletions cut 6 bases from V and 7 bases from J, with 16 bases between. The CDR3 spells CASSPNRRTNSPLHF. In DNA, the CDR3 is TGTGCCAGCAGCCCCAACAGGCGAACGAATTCACCCCTCCACTTT.

The rearrangement joins TRBV11-3 to TRBJ2-7; TRBD1 aligns across 7 bases. CDR1 and CDR2 (germline): SGHNT, YENEEA. V was clipped by 3 bases and J by 1 base; unmatched bases: 0. There are 13 residues in the CDR3. The CDR3 DNA is TGTGCCAGCAGCTTGGGACAGTCCTACGAGCAGTACTTC. Its protein is CASSLGQSYEQYF.

The rearrangement links TRBV5-6 to TRBJ2-7; 9 bases line up with TRBD1. With 1 base clipped from V and 4 bases from J, the junction kept 3 bases outside the gene matches. The CDR3 consists of 14 residues. The germline V gene has CDR1 SGHDT and CDR2 YYEEEE. CDR3 residues: CASSLHRGLYEQYF. The CDR3 DNA reads TGTGCCAGCAGCTTGCACAGGGGGCTTTACGAGCAGTACTTC.

The chain carries TRBV19 and TRBJ1-4; TRBD1 is a possible D gene (5 bases). The V end lost 3 bases, the J end lost 5 bases, and 16 bases lay between the germline ends. Germline-derived CDR1 and CDR2 are LNHDA and SQIVND (reference sequence). This CDR3 spans 16 amino acids. CDR3 nucleotide sequence: TGTGCCAGTAGTATTCAGAAAAGGGGTATAAATGAAAAACTGTTTTTT. Protein sequence: CASSIQKRGINEKLFF.